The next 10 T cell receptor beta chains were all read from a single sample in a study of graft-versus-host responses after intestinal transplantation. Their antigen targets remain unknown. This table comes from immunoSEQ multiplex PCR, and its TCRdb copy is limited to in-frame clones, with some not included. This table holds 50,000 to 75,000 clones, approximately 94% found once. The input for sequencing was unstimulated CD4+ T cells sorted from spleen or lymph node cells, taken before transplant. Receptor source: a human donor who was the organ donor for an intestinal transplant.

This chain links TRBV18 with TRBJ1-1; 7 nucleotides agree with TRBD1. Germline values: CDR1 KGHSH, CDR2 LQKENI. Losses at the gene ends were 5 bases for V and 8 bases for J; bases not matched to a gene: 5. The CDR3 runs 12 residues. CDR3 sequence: CASSSGTVEAFF. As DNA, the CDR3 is TGTGCCAGCTCATCCGGGACAGTAGAAGCTTTCTTT.

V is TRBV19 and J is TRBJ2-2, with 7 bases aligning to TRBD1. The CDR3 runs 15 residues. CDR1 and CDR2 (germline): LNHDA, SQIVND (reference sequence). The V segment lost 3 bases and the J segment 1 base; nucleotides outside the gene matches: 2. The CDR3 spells CASSMGQLNTGELFF. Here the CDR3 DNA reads TGTGCCAGTAGTATGGGACAGCTGAACACCGGGGAGCTGTTTTTT.

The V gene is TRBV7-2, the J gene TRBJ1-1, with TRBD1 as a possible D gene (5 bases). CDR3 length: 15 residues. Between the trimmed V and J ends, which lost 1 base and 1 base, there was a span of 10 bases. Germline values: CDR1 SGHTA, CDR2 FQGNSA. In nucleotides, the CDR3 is TGTGCCAGCAGCTTAGGGGGCTCAGGGAACACTGAAGCTTTCTTT. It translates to CASSLGGSGNTEAFF. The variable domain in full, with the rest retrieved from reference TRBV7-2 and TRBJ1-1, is GAGVSQSPSNKVTEKGKDVELRCDPISGHTALYWYRQSLGQGLEFLIYFQGNSAPDKSGLPSDRFSAERTGGSVSTLTIQRTQQEDSAVYLCASSLGGSGNTEAFFGQGTRLTVV.

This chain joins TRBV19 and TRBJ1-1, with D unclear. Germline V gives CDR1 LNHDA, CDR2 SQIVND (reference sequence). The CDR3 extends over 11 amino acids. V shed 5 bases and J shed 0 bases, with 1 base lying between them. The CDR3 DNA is TGTGCCAGTAGTTTGAACACTGAAGCTTTCTTT. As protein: CASSLNTEAFF.

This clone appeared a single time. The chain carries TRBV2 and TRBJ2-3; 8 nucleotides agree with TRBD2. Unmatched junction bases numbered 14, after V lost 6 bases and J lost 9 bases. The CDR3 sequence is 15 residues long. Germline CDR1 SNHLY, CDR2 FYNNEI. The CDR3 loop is CASSNTRRGAGTQYF. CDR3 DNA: TGTGCCAGCAGCAACACTAGGCGGGGGGCAGGGACGCAGTATTTT. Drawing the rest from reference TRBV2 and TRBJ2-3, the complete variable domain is EPEVTQTPSHQVTQMGQEVILRCVPISNHLYFYWYRQILGQKVEFLVSFYNNEISEKSEIFDDQFSVERPDGSNFTLKIRSTKLEDSAMYFCASSNTRRGAGTQYFGPGTRLTVL.

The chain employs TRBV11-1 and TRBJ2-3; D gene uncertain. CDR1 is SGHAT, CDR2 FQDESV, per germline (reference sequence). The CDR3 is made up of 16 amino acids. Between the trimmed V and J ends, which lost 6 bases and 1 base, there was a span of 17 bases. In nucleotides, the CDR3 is TGTGCCAGCAGTTACTCCGGCCGCGTGGGCACAGATACGCAGTATTTT. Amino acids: CASSYSGRVGTDTQYF. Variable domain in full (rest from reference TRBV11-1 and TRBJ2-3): EAEVAQSPRYKITEKSQAVAFWCDPISGHATLYWYRQILGQGPELLVQFQDESVVDDSQLPKDRFSAERLKGVDSTLKIQPAELGDSAMYLCASSYSGRVGTDTQYFGPGTRLTVL.

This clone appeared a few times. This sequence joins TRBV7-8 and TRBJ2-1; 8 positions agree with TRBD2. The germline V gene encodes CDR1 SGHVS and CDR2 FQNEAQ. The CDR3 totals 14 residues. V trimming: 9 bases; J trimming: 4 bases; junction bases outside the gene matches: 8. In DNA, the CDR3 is TGTGCCAGTGTACGGGGGGGCGGGTACAATGAGCAGTTCTTC. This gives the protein CASVRGGGYNEQFF.

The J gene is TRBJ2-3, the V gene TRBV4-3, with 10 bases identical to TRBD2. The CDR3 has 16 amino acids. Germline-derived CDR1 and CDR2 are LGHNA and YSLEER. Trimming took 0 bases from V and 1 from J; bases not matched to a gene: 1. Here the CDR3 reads CASSQEGTSGTDTQYF. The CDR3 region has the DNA TGCGCCAGCAGCCAAGAGGGGACTAGCGGCACAGATACGCAGTATTTT.

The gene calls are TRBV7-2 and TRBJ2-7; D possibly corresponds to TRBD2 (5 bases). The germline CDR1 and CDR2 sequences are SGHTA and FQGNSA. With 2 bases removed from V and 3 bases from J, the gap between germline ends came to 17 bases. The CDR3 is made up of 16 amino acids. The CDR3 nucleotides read TGTGCCAGCAGCTTACTATCGGGGTCAATTATCTACGAGCAGTACTTC. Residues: CASSLLSGSIIYEQYF.

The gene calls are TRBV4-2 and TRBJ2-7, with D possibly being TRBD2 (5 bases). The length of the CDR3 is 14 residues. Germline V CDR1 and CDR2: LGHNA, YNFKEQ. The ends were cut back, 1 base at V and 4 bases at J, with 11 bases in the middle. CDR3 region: CASSQVRGRYEQYF. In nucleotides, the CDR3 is TGTGCCAGCAGCCAAGTAAGAGGGCGATACGAGCAGTACTTC.